In this sample, the clone carrying this T cell receptor (beta chain) turned up a few times. Its specificity is unknown. Per the authors' pipeline: Built for papillary thyroid cancer, a distant-metastasis classifier drew on CDR3 differences across clinicopathological groups. Using MiXCR, TCRdb reanalyzed the PCR reads. The V and J calls here are based on TCRdb, not the publication. In the table there are 40,000 to 50,000 clones, less than 5% of which are singletons. The sample originates from a study of metastatic and nonmetastatic thyroid tumors. For the study at large: Repertoires from malignant and benign thyroid patients were compared across blood and tumor or nodule tissue. Study-wide results and caveats: Malignant thyroid tumors reportedly exceeded benign nodules significantly in TCR beta diversity, with the difference appearing in blood and tumor.

The CDR3 runs 15 residues. The germline V gene encodes CDR1 MNHNS and CDR2 SASEGT. Trimming at V came to 5 bases and at J to 5 bases, leaving 8 bases not matched to a gene. Until they underwent thyroid surgery, no patient had received any treatment. The origin of this receptor is a female donor with papillary thyroid cancer or a benign thyroid nodule (not recorded which). Some clones in this sample may be carry-over from other donors' samples. J is TRBJ2-1 and V is TRBV6-1, with TRBD2 matching over 8 bases. The sample consisted of blood. DNA of the CDR3: TGTGCCAGCAGTCCCCGGGGGGGCAATCACAATGAGCAGTTCTTC. As protein: CASSPRGGNHNEQFF.